The source of this T cell receptor (beta chain) is a study of shared clonotypes between healthy human individuals. Whole-study results and caveats: Some naive CD4 clonotypes, 4% to 6%, turned up in common across a few donors.

To note about this clone: Its target is not known.

For each subset, genomic DNA was distributed in equal portions over several immunoSEQ plates. Tens of thousands of T cell genomes, or about 200 ng DNA, went into the sorted-subset replicate PCRs. The repertoire was sequenced with immunoSEQ multiplex PCR; TCRdb's copy has only in-frame clones and lacks some. This table has approximately 940,000 clones, roughly 72% appearing once. Donors were healthy HIV-negative adults without recent acute infections or vaccinations. This TCR came from a man aged 18 to 35 in good health. Sequenced input: memory CD4+ T cells sorted from blood. Indicated subset: CD45RA-negative fraction.

In DNA form, the CDR3 reads TGTGCCAGCAGCGTAGGGGGGTCTAGCACAGATACGCAGTATTTT. This codes for CASSVGGSSTDTQYF. The gene calls are TRBV7-8 and TRBJ2-3, with D perhaps matching TRBD1 or TRBD2 (6 bases each). Germline CDR1 reads SGHVS; CDR2 reads FQNEAQ. V was pared by 5 bases and J by 0 bases, with 12 bases between. This CDR3 is 15 amino acids long.